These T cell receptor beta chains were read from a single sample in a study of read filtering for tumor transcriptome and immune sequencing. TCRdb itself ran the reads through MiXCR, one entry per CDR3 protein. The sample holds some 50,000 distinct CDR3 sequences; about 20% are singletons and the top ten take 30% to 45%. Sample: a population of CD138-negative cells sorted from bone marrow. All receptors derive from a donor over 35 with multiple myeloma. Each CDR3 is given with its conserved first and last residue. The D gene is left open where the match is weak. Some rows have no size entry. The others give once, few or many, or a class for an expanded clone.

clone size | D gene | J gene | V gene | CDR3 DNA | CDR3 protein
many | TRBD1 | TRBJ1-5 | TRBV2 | TGTGCCAGCAGTGCGACAGGGGAACCAAGCAATCAGCCCCAGCATTTT | CASSATGEPSNQPQHF
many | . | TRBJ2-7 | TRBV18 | TGTGCCAGCTCACCCCTGGACCGATCCTACGAGCAGTACTTC | CASSPLDRSYEQYF
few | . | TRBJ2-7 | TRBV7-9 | TGTGCCAGCAGCTTAGACGGGGACGAGCAGTACTTC | CASSLDGDEQYF
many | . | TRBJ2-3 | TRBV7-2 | TGTGCCAGCAGCCCTACTGGGGGCCCAGATACGCAGTATTTT | CASSPTGGPDTQYF
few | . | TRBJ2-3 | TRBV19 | TGTGCCAGTAGTGACGACCGAATCAGGCGCACAGATACGCAGTATTTT | CASSDDRIRRTDTQYF
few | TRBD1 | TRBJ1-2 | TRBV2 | TGTGCCAGCTCGGGACAGAACTATGGCTACACCTTC | CASSGQNYGYTF
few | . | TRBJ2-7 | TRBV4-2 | TGTGCCAGCAGCCAAGAGGAGGGACCTTCCTACGAGCAGTACTTC | CASSQEEGPSYEQYF
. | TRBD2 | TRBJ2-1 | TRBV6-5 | TGTGCCGGCAGTTATGAAAGGACTAGCGACCGACATGAGCAGTTCTTC | CAGSYERTSDRHEQFF
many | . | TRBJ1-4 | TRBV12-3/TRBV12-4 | TGTGCCAGCAGTTTCGGGGGGCTGAGTGAAAAACTGTTTTTT | CASSFGGLSEKLFF
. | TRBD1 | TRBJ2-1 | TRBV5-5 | TGTGCCAGCAGCTCCCGGCCGGTACAGGGGGCCAATGAGCAGTTCTTC | CASSSRPVQGANEQFF
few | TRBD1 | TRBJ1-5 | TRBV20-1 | TGCAGTGCTAGCAACGACAGGGGGGGGAGTCAGCCCCAGCATTTT | CSASNDRGGSQPQHF
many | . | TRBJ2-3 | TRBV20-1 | TGCAGTGCTAGAGAATCTGGGGTTGGAGATACGCAGTATTTT | CSARESGVGDTQYF
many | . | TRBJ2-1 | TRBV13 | TGTGCCAGCAGCTTATATTCAGACAATGAGCAGTTCTTC | CASSLYSDNEQFF
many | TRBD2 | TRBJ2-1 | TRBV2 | TGTGCCAGCAGTGAAGCGCCGACTAGCGTTAATGAGCAGTTCTTC | CASSEAPTSVNEQFF
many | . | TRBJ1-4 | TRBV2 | TGTGCCAGCAGTGAAGCTGCAGGAGGATATGAAAAACTGTTTTTT | CASSEAAGGYEKLFF
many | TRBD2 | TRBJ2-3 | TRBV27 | TGTGCCAGCAGTGGACTAGCGGGAGGGCCGGGGGCAGATACGCAGTATTTT | CASSGLAGGPGADTQYF
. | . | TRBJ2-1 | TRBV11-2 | TGTGCCAGCAGCTTAGAGTCGGGGGTAGGCTACAGTTACAATGAGCAGTTCTTC | CASSLESGVGYSYNEQFF
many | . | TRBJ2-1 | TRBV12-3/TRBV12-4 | TGTGCCAGCGGCGATGGGTACAATGAGCAGTTCTTC | CASGDGYNEQFF
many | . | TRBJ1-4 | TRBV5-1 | TGCGCCAGCAGCTTGGAGGGAACTAATGAAAAACTGTTTTTT | CASSLEGTNEKLFF
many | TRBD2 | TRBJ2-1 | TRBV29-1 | TGCAGCGTTGAAGCTTTGGTAGCGGGTAAGGATGAGCAGTTCTTC | CSVEALVAGKDEQFF
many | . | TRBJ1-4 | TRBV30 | TGTGCCCGGAGTGTTTCGCGGGGAAAACTGTTTTTT | CARSVSRGKLFF
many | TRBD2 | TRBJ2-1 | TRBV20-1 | TGCAGTGCTAGCTTGGCGGGAGCACCCTACAATGAGCAGTTCTTC | CSASLAGAPYNEQFF
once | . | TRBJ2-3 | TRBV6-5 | TGTGCCAGCTGTTATCCCGGGAGTAGCACAGATACGCAGTATTTT | CASCYPGSSTDTQYF
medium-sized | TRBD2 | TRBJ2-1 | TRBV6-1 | TGTGCCGTAGCTAGCGGGAGGCAGTCCTACAATGAGCAGTTCTTC | CAVASGRQSYNEQFF
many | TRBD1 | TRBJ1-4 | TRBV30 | TGTGCCTGGGACTCGGGACAGGGAGGGGAAAAACTGTTTTTT | CAWDSGQGGEKLFF
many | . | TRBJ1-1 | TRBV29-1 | TGCAGCGTTGAAGGTTTGGGTTTAGGTACTGAAGCTTTCTTT | CSVEGLGLGTEAFF
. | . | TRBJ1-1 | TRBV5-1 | TGCGCCAGCAGCTTGCTCTACGGACGGACTGAAGCTTTCTTT | CASSLLYGRTEAFF
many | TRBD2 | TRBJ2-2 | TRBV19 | TGTGCCAGTAGTCGACTAGCGGGAAACACCGGGGAGCTGTTTTTT | CASSRLAGNTGELFF
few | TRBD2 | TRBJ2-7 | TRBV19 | TGTGCCAGTAGTAAGGCGGGAGGGAATTACGAGCAGTACTTC | CASSKAGGNYEQYF
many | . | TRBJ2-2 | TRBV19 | TGTGCCAGTAGCGGGACCTTCACCGGGGAGCTGTTTTTT | CASSGTFTGELFF
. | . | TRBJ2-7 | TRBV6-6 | TGTGCCAGCAGTTACACTAGTGGATTAGCCTACGAGCAGTACTTC | CASSYTSGLAYEQYF
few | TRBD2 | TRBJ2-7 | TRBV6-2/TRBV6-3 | TGTGCCAGCAGTTGGGGCGGGAGCTCCTACGAGCAGTACTTC | CASSWGGSSYEQYF
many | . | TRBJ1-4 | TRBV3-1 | TGTGCCAGCAGCCAAGAACCCGGACAAAATGAAAAACTGTTTTTT | CASSQEPGQNEKLFF
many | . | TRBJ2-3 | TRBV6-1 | TGTGCCAGCAAACGGGAGAGAGGCACAGATACGCAGTATTTT | CASKRERGTDTQYF
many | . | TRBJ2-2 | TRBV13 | TGTGCCAGCAGCTTGGAGAGATGGAACACCGGGGAGCTGTTTTTT | CASSLERWNTGELFF
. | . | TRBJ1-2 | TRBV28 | TGTGCCTGCAGTTACAGGGATGGCTACACCTTC | CACSYRDGYTF
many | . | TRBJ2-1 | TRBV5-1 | TGCGCCAGCTACCCCCAGGACAATGAGCAGTTCTTC | CASYPQDNEQFF
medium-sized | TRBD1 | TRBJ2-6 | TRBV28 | TGTGCCAGCAGTACCGGGACAGGGGACGGGGCCAACGTCCTGACTTTC | CASSTGTGDGANVLTF
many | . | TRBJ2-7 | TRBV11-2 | TGTGCCAGCAGCTTATTGAGCGAGCAGTACTTC | CASSLLSEQYF
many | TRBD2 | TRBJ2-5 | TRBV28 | TGTGCCAGCAGTTTCCAGGGGACTAGCGGGAGTGCAGAGACCCAGTACTTC | CASSFQGTSGSAETQYF
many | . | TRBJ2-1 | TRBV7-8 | TGTGCCAGCAGCTTAGTTTCCACCTACAATGAGCAGTTCTTC | CASSLVSTYNEQFF
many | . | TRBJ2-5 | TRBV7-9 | TGTGCCAGCGCAGTTGGGCAAGAGACCCAGTACTTC | CASAVGQETQYF
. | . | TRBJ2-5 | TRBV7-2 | TGTGCCAGCAGCATCGGGACAAAAAGTCAAGTAGGAGAGACCCAGTACTTC | CASSIGTKSQVGETQYF
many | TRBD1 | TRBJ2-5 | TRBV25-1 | TGTGCCAGCAGTGTCCCCGGGACAGGGCGTCGAGAGACCCAGTACTTC | CASSVPGTGRRETQYF
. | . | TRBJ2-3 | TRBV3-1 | TGTGCCAGCAGCCAAAGCCCCTTGACGAGCACAGATACGCAGTATTTT | CASSQSPLTSTDTQYF
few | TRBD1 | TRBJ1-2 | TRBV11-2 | TGTGCCAGCAGCCCACAGGGGGAAAGTGGCTACACCTTC | CASSPQGESGYTF
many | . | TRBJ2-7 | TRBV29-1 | TGCAGCGTTGAGGCCGGGGCCTACGAGCAGTACTTC | CSVEAGAYEQYF
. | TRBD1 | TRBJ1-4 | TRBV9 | TGTGCCTGCAGCGTCTACTGGGACAGGGGGGAAGGCGGTGAAAAACTGTTGTTT | CACSVYWDRGEGGEKLLF
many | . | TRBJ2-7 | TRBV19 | TGTGCCAGTAGCCAGGGGCCGCCCTACGAGCAGTACTTC | CASSQGPPYEQYF
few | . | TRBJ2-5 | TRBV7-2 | TGTGCCAGCAGCCCACTCAGCTTGCAAGAGACCCAGTACTTC | CASSPLSLQETQYF